This T cell receptor beta chain came from a study of regulatory T cells in long-lasting Graves disease. Study-wide points: Among samples with persistent disease, TRBV28, TRBJ1-2 and TRBJ2-5 were favored. Relative to new patients (roughly 970), persistent patients exhibited greater sharing of public clonotypes (approximately 3,000). Persistent Graves' patients had lower TCR diversity than newly diagnosed ones.

About this clonotype itself: Its specificity is not known.

Germline V CDR1 and CDR2: MNHEY, SVGEGT. CDR3 length equals 14 residues. Germline trimming cut 8 bases from V and 8 bases from J; bases unmatched to any gene: 12. Libraries of TCR beta came from iRepertoire HTBI primers plus Arm-PCR of CDR3 regions. Each CDR3 protein is one row after TCRdb ran MiXCR on the multiplex PCR reads. Of fewer than 400,000 distinct CDR3 sequences listed, about 20% are singletons. Indicated time point: persistent/refractory GD, antithyroid drugs over 5 years with positive TRAb. RNA from PBMCs was the source of the TCR library. V usage is TRBV6-2 or TRBV6-3 and J usage is TRBJ2-1; 7 bases agree with TRBD2. This material consisted of peripheral blood mononuclear cells (PBMCs), taken when the disease was refractory, from a patient treated with antithyroid drugs. The receptor comes from a female donor with Graves disease. The CDR3 bases are TGTGCCAGCCGAGCCTGGGGGGAGGGAGATGAGCAGTTCTTC. Translation gives CASRAWGEGDEQFF.